This TCR beta chain is drawn from a study of blood T cells in healthy people across ages. A few counts support this clonotype. Its antigen remains unknown. V lost 0 bases and J lost 3; bases outside the gene matches: 7. CDR1 and CDR2 (germline): DFQATT, SNEGSKA (reference sequence). The CDR3 runs to 15 residues. Together with a sample-barcoded 5' primer, a J-beta primer mix was included in a second PCR lasting about 6 to 12 cycles. Any given sample supplied a minimum of 2.5 million CDR3-containing paired-end reads. In TCRdb, the 5' RACE reads were re-called with MiXCR into one record per CDR3 protein. The sample holds hundreds of thousands of distinct CDR3 sequences; 43% are singletons and the top ten take 20% to 25%. Study conclusions and caveats: PBMCs were not sorted, which prevented a conclusive comparison of naive versus antigen-experienced cells.

PBMCs numbering at least 7 million were isolated per sample. The source material was blood. The clonotype was recovered from a woman aged 55-69 years in good health. The V and J genes are TRBV20-1 and TRBJ2-7, with TRBD1 matching over 8 bases. CDR3 sequence: CSARDHKDRVYEQYF. DNA of the CDR3: TGCAGTGCTAGAGATCACAAGGACAGGGTCTACGAGCAGTACTTC.